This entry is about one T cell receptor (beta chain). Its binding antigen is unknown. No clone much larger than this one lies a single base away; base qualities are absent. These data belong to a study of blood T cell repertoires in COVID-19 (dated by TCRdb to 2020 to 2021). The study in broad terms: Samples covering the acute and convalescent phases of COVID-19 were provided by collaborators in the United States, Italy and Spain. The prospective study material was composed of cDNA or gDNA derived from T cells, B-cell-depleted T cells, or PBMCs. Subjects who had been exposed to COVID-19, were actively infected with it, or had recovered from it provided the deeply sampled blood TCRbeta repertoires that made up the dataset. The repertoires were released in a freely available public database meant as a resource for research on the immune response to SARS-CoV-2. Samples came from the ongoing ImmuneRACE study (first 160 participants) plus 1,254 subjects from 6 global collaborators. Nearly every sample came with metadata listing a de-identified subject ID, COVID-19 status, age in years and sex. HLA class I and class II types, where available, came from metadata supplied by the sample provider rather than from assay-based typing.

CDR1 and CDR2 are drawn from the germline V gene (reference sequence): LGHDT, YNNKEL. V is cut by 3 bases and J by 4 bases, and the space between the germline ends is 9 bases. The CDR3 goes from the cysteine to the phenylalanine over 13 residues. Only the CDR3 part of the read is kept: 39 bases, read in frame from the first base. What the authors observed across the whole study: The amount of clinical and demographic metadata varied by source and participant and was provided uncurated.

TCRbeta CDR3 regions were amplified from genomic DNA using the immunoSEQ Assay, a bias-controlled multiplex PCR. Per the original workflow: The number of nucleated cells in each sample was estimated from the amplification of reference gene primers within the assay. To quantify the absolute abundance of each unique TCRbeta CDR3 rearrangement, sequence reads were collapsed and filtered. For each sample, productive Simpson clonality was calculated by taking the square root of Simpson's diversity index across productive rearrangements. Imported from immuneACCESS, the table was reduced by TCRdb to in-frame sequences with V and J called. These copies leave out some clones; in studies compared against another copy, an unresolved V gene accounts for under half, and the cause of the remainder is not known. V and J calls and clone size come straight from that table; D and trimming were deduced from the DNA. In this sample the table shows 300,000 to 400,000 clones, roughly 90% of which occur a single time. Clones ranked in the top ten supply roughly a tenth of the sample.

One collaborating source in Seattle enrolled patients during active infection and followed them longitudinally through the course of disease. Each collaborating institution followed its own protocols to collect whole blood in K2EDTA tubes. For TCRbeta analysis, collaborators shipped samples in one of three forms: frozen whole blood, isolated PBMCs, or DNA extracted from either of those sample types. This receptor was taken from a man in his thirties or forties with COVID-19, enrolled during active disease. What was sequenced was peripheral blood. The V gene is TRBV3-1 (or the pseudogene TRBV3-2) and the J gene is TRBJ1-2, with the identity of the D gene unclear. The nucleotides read TGTGCCAGCAGCCAGAGTGTCGCCTATGGCTACACCTTC. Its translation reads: CASSQSVAYGYTF.